The 4 T cell receptor beta chains in this list originate from one sample, sequenced in a study of glioma-infiltrating T cells after dendritic cell vaccination. Stated time point: after dendritic cell vaccination, including at tumor progression/relapse. Data came from immunoSEQ multiplex PCR; TCRdb stores just in-frame clones and leaves some out. The sample carries some 60,000 clones, around 83% recorded once. Sample: blood, taken after dendritic cell vaccination. These receptor sequences come from a human donor with glioblastoma.

The chain is built from TRBV5-1 and TRBJ2-7; 7 bases agree with TRBD2. This CDR3 has 19 amino acids. V was pared by 1 base and J by 0 bases, with 16 bases of the junction left unmatched. From germline, CDR1 is SGHRS and CDR2 YFSETQ. The CDR3 nucleotides read TGCGCCAGCAGCTTGTATGGGGTTTGGGGGGGGACCGACTCCTACGAGCAGTACTTC. Protein product: CASSLYGVWGGTDSYEQYF. The full variable domain, its missing parts supplied by reference TRBV5-1 and TRBJ2-7, is KAGVTQTPRYLIKTRGQQVTLSCSPISGHRSVSWYQQTPGQGLQFLFEYFSETQRNKGNFPGRFSGRQFSNSRSEMNVSTLELGDSALYLCASSLYGVWGGTDSYEQYFGPGTRLTVT.

This chain joins TRBV15 and TRBJ1-4; 10 bases map to TRBD1. Germline V lookup: CDR1 LNHNV, CDR2 YYDKDF (reference sequence). The CDR3 loop spans 15 amino acids. Trimming removed 5 bases from V and 7 bases from J; junction bases left unmatched: 7. CDR3 nucleotides: TGTGCCACCAGCGGATACCGGGACAGGGGTGAAAAACTGTTTTTT. Its translation is CATSGYRDRGEKLFF.

The genes are TRBV5-4 and TRBJ1-2; D remains unclear. CDR1 and CDR2 (germline): SGHNT, YYREEE (reference sequence). CDR3 length equals 16 residues. V dropped 4 bases and J dropped 2 bases, with 18 bases sitting between them. CDR3 sequence reads: CASSPGLLATNYGYTF. The CDR3 DNA follows: TGTGCCAGCAGCCCCGGACTTCTCGCGACAAACTATGGCTACACCTTC.

This chain joins TRBV7-9 and TRBJ2-7; D ambiguous. Germline loops: CDR1 SEHNR, CDR2 FQNEAQ (reference sequence). The CDR3 has 13 amino acids. Trimming left V 5 bases short and J 4 bases short, with 12 bases between. In DNA, the CDR3 is TGTGCCAGCAGCCCTCCACGGGTTTACGAGCAGTACTTC. Translation gives CASSPPRVYEQYF.